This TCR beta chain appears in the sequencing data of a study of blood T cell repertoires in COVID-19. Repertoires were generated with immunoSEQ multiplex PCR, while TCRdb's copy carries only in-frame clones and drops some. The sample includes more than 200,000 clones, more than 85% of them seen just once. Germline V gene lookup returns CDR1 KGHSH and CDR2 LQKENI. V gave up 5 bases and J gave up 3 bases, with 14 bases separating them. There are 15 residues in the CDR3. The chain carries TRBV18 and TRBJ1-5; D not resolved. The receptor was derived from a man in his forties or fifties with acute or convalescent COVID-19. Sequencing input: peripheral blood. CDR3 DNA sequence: TGTGCCAGCTCAGGAGGGAGCGGACCCAATCAGCCCCAGCATTTT. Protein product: CASSGGSGPNQPQHF.